Sequencing of this TCR beta chain was carried out in a study of T cells in Graves' hyperthyroidism and ophthalmopathy. This clonotype was picked up many times. No antigen is known for it. Findings of the study overall: The model predicted ophthalmopathy a median around 6 months before onset. Stable hyperthyroidism was separated from ophthalmopathy by a model based on 13 V-J features. Blood also contained most expanded thyroid clonotypes above 0.001.

Amplification yielded TCR beta CDR3 regions, with RNA transcripts as the source. Researchers ran a first-round RT-PCR on the TCR CDR3 using the HTBI primer set. MiXCR, run by TCRdb on the multiplex PCR reads, gives a single entry per CDR3 protein. The sample contains about 46,000 distinct CDR3 sequences, 45% to 50% of which appear only once. This CDR3 is 13 amino acids long. In germline, CDR1 is SNHLY, CDR2 FYNNEI. J lost 11 bases, V lost 7 bases, and 13 bases had no gene match. V is TRBV2 and J is TRBJ1-2, with TRBD1 matching over 7 bases. The TCR sequence derives from a woman in her forties or fifties with Graves' hyperthyroidism. Sequences were obtained from peripheral blood or thyroid tissue (not recorded which). CDR3 loop: CASTYSTGRSYTF. CDR3 DNA: TGTGCCAGCACCTACTCGACAGGGCGTTCGTACACCTTC. The variable domain in full, completed from reference TRBV2 and TRBJ1-2, reads EPEVTQTPSHQVTQMGQEVILRCVPISNHLYFYWYRQILGQKVEFLVSFYNNEISEKSEIFDDQFSVERPDGSNFTLKIRSTKLEDSAMYFCASTYSTGRSYTFGSGTRLTVV.